Presented here are 31 T cell receptor beta chains from one specimen sequenced in a study of blood T cell repertoires in COVID-19. Clones were sequenced by immunoSEQ multiplex PCR, and TCRdb holds only the in-frame ones, with some missing. The sample shows about 250,000 clones, approximately 85% of them seen only once. Material for sequencing was PBMCs or T cells enriched from blood (not recorded which). Every receptor here comes from a woman aged 50 to 60 with acute COVID-19.

This rearrangement joins TRBV15 to TRBJ2-1; D is unresolved. From germline, CDR1 is LNHNV and CDR2 YYDKDF (reference sequence). The CDR3 spans 15 residues. V was cut by 1 base and J by 0 bases, with 7 bases left in between. This chain's CDR3 is CATSRGSGSYNEQFF. CDR3 DNA sequence: TGTGCCACCAGCAGAGGGAGTGGCTCCTACAATGAGCAGTTCTTC.

In this sample, this clone turned up a few times. The J gene is TRBJ2-2, the V gene TRBV29-1; TRBD1 might be the D (6 bases). The V and J ends lost 7 bases and 1 base respectively, with 13 bases between them. The CDR3 runs to 14 residues. CDR1 and CDR2 from the germline V gene are SQVTM and ANQGSEA. This chain's CDR3 is CSGRQERNTGELFF. CDR3 bases: TGCAGCGGCCGACAGGAACGGAACACCGGGGAGCTGTTTTTT.

V and J are TRBV12-3 or TRBV12-4 and TRBJ1-1; no firm D call. Trimming shortened V by 3 bases and J by 3 bases, and 8 bases separated the two germline ends. This CDR3 region has 13 residues. CDR3 protein: CASSFNSYTEAFF. The CDR3 bases are TGTGCCAGCAGTTTCAACAGTTACACTGAAGCTTTCTTT.

This clone appeared a single time. The chain joins TRBV7-9 to TRBJ1-4; 12 bases align to TRBD1. The CDR3 consists of 17 residues. V shed 4 bases, J shed 7 bases, and the junction held 10 bases outside the gene matches. Germline V lookup: CDR1 SEHNR, CDR2 FQNEAQ (reference sequence). CDR3 in DNA: TGTGCCAGCAGCTCCCGGGACAGGGGGCGTAGTAGTGAAAAACTGTTTTTT. It is translated as CASSSRDRGRSSEKLFF. Supplemented by reference TRBV7-9 and TRBJ1-4, the full variable domain reads DTGVSQNPRHKITKRGQNVTFRCDPISEHNRLYWYRQTLGQGPEFLTYFQNEAQLEKSRLLSDRFSAERPKGSFSTLEIQRTEQGDSAMYLCASSSRDRGRSSEKLFFGSGTQLSVL.

The chain couples TRBV27 to TRBJ2-7, with TRBD2 identical over 13 bases. Germline CDR1 and CDR2: MNHEY and SMNVEV (reference sequence). The CDR3 consists of 15 residues. V shed 6 bases, J shed 3 bases, and the junction held 5 bases outside the gene matches. The CDR3 coding sequence is TGTGCCAGCAGCGCTGGGACTAGCGGGGTCTACGAGCAGTACTTC. Encoded protein: CASSAGTSGVYEQYF.

This sequence joins TRBV2 and TRBJ1-2; 10 bases align to TRBD1. V lost 6 bases and J lost 3; bases outside the gene matches: 10. Germline CDR1 SNHLY, CDR2 FYNNEI. There are 16 residues in the CDR3. The CDR3 loop is CASRKGDRGGHYGYTF. As DNA, the CDR3 is TGTGCCAGCAGGAAAGGGGACAGGGGAGGGCACTATGGCTACACCTTC.

This clone showed up just once. The chain combines TRBV7-3 with TRBJ1-6; D unclear. The CDR3 has 14 amino acids. The V end was cut by 5 bases, the J end by 5 bases, with 10 bases between. In germline, CDR1 is SGHTA, CDR2 FQGTGA. Written as DNA, the CDR3 is TGTGCCAGCAGCCGTGGCGGGAATAATTCACCCCTCCACTTT. Translated, it gives CASSRGGNNSPLHF.

The rearrangement joins TRBV15 to TRBJ1-2; TRBD1 matches at 7 bases. Germline assignment: CDR1 LNHNV and CDR2 YYDKDF (reference sequence). The CDR3 length is 15 residues. V was clipped by 0 bases and J by 4 bases; unmatched bases: 5. The CDR3 sequence: CATSRDQGGTYGYTF. For the CDR3, the DNA is TGTGCCACCAGCAGAGATCAGGGGGGTACCTATGGCTACACCTTC. The whole variable domain, filled in from reference TRBV15 and TRBJ1-2, reads DAMVIQNPRYQVTQFGKPVTLSCSQTLNHNVMYWYQQKSSQAPKLLFHYYDKDFNNEADTPDNFQSRRPNTSFCFLDIRSPGLGDTAMYLCATSRDQGGTYGYTFGSGTRLTVV.

This chain connects TRBV6-2 or TRBV6-3 to TRBJ2-1, with a weak D call TRBD1 (5 bases). The germline V gene encodes CDR1 MNHEY and CDR2 SVGEGT. Trimming pared 6 bases from V and 3 bases from J, leaving 21 bases between. This CDR3 region has 17 residues. The DNA for the CDR3 is TGTGCCAGCAGCCCCTTACTTGTGGACATTTACTACAATGAGCAGTTCTTC. The encoded protein is CASSPLLVDIYYNEQFF.

This clone was detected only once. The chain couples TRBV7-3 to TRBJ2-7; tentatively, D is TRBD2 (6 bases). The CDR3 extends over 13 amino acids. Germline V gene sequence: CDR1 SGHTA, CDR2 FQGTGA. The V gene lost 5 bases and the J gene lost 6 bases, with 14 bases spanning the gap. CDR3 in amino acids: CASSPRRGIEQYF. The CDR3, as DNA: TGTGCCAGCAGCCCGAGGAGGGGTATCGAGCAGTACTTC.

The chain couples TRBV7-9 to TRBJ1-2; TRBD1 might be the D (6 bases). CDR1 and CDR2 (germline): SEHNR, FQNEAQ (reference sequence). V was shortened by 6 bases and J by 7 bases, with 12 bases between the two germline ends. CDR3 length: 12 residues. CDR3 residues: CASSFDRTGYTF. The CDR3 DNA reads as TGTGCCAGCAGTTTTGACAGGACTGGCTACACCTTC.

J is TRBJ2-1 and V is TRBV4-1, with no clear D. The CDR3 contains 15 residues. CDR1 is MGHRA, CDR2 YSYEKL, per germline. Trimming removed 4 bases at V and 6 bases at J, with 16 bases between. CDR3 region: CASSPVVSLLNEQFF. CDR3 coding DNA: TGCGCCAGCAGCCCGGTAGTCTCCCTCCTCAATGAGCAGTTCTTC.

The gene calls are TRBV11-2 and TRBJ1-2; no firm D call. The germline V gene encodes CDR1 SGHAT and CDR2 FQNNGV. The CDR3 spans 12 residues. Trimming cost V 1 base and J 6 bases, with 6 bases left between them. Written as DNA, the CDR3 is TGTGCCAGCAGCTTAGGAGTCCATGGCTACACCTTC. Translating gives CASSLGVHGYTF.

The chain uses TRBV6-1 and TRBJ1-1; D unresolved. The germline gives CDR1 MNHNS, CDR2 SASEGT. The ends were cut back, 3 bases at V and 1 base at J, with 9 bases in the middle. The CDR3 has 14 amino acids. CDR3 in DNA: TGTGCCAGCAGTGACGGGTTGAGGAACACTGAAGCTTTCTTT. Protein sequence: CASSDGLRNTEAFF.

The V and J genes are TRBV11-2 and TRBJ1-2; the match to TRBD1 covers 9 bases. Germline values: CDR1 SGHAT, CDR2 FQNNGV. The CDR3 has 17 amino acids. V lost 0 bases, J lost 3 bases, and 8 bases stayed unmatched. CDR3 amino acids: CASSLDPRTGVDYGYTF. In DNA form, the CDR3 reads TGTGCCAGCAGCTTAGATCCGAGGACAGGGGTGGACTATGGCTACACCTTC.

The chain carries TRBV4-2 and TRBJ1-3; TRBD1 matches at 9 bases. CDR3 size: 17 residues. The germline CDR1 and CDR2 sequences are LGHNA and YNFKEQ. V lost 0 bases, J lost 4 bases, and 7 bases stayed unmatched. The DNA of the CDR3 is TGTGCCAGCAGCCAAGACCGGGGACAGGGCGACGGAAACACCATATATTTT. Residues: CASSQDRGQGDGNTIYF.

The V and J genes are TRBV19 and TRBJ2-7; 9 nucleotides match TRBD1. The CDR3 is 14 residues long. J lost 7 bases, V lost 3 bases, and 7 bases had no gene match. Germline V gene lookup returns CDR1 LNHDA and CDR2 SQIVND (reference sequence). CDR3 nucleotide sequence: TGTGCCAGTAGTATGGGACAGGGAAGAGAAGAGCAGTACTTC. Its protein product is CASSMGQGREEQYF. Full variable domain (missing parts from reference TRBV19 and TRBJ2-7): DGGITQSPKYLFRKEGQNVTLSCEQNLNHDAMYWYRQDPGQGLRLIYYSQIVNDFQKGDIAEGYSVSREKKESFPLTVTSAQKNPTAFYLCASSMGQGREEQYFGPGTRLTVT.

The chain carries TRBV5-5 and TRBJ1-5; 9 bases are a match to TRBD1. CDR1 and CDR2 from the germline V gene are SGHKS and YYEKEE (reference sequence). The CDR3 spans 16 residues. Trimming at V came to 4 bases and at J to 2 bases, leaving 7 bases not matched to a gene. CDR3 DNA: TGTGCCAGCAGCCCATGGGACAGGGCGGGCAATCAGCCCCAGCATTTT. This gives the protein CASSPWDRAGNQPQHF.

The rearrangement uses TRBV12-5 and TRBJ2-1, with 8 positions matching TRBD2. The CDR3 totals 15 residues. Germline CDR1 is LGHNT and CDR2 is FRNRAP. V shed 6 bases, J shed 0 bases, and the junction held 4 bases outside the gene matches. The CDR3 coding sequence is TGTGCTAGTGGCCCCGGGACTAGCTCCTACAATGAGCAGTTCTTC. Its protein product is CASGPGTSSYNEQFF.

This clone showed up just a few times. The chain has TRBV6-5 and TRBJ2-1; a weak D match, TRBD1 (6 bases). The germline V gene encodes CDR1 MNHEY and CDR2 SVGAGI. The V gene lost 0 bases and the J gene lost 4 bases, with 10 bases spanning the gap. The CDR3 sequence is 15 residues long. This CDR3 is CASSYSMDSYNEQFF. For the CDR3, the DNA is TGTGCCAGCAGTTACTCGATGGACAGTTACAATGAGCAGTTCTTC.

Regarding this clone: At the DNA level, this CDR3 is encoded by other sequences in the same sample as well. The J gene is TRBJ1-6, the V gene TRBV12-3 or TRBV12-4, with D uncertain. Trimming removed 1 base at V and 8 bases at J, with 6 bases between. CDR3 length: 13 residues. Here the CDR3 reads CASSLDRDSPLHF. The CDR3 DNA reads as TGTGCCAGCAGTTTAGATCGGGATTCACCCCTCCACTTT.

The rearrangement uses TRBV5-6 and TRBJ1-6, with D possibly TRBD1 on 5 matching bases. The ends were cut back, 4 bases at V and 9 bases at J, with 14 bases in the middle. This CDR3 comprises 14 residues. Germline loops: CDR1 SGHDT, CDR2 YYEEEE. CDR3 nucleotide sequence: TGTGCCAGCAGCCGACAGACAGACCTTTCACCCCTCCACTTT. This codes for CASSRQTDLSPLHF.

V gene TRBV27 combines with J gene TRBJ1-2; 7 bases map to TRBD1. The CDR3 length is 12 residues. J was trimmed by 8 bases and V by 5 bases; bases with no gene match: 5. Germline-derived CDR1 and CDR2 are MNHEY and SMNVEV (reference sequence). The CDR3 region is CASSQDRHGYTF. CDR3 nucleotide sequence: TGTGCCAGCAGTCAGGACAGGCACGGCTACACCTTC.

Concerning this clone itself: Within the sample, other DNA sequences also encode this same CDR3. The chain employs TRBV19 and TRBJ2-3, with D tentatively TRBD2 (7 bases). V shed 6 bases and J shed 3 bases, with 13 bases lying between them. The CDR3 is 14 residues long. Germline CDR1 LNHDA, CDR2 SQIVND (reference sequence). The CDR3 spells CASSSGEGTDTQYF. The DNA of the CDR3 is TGTGCCAGTAGCTCAGGGGAGGGTACAGATACGCAGTATTTT. The entire variable domain, with the rest obtained from reference TRBV19 and TRBJ2-3, is as follows: DGGITQSPKYLFRKEGQNVTLSCEQNLNHDAMYWYRQDPGQGLRLIYYSQIVNDFQKGDIAEGYSVSREKKESFPLTVTSAQKNPTAFYLCASSSGEGTDTQYFGPGTRLTVL.

The chain links TRBV5-6 to TRBJ2-7; 8 bases line up with TRBD1. Per germline, CDR1 SGHDT and CDR2 YYEEEE. Trimming at V came to 0 bases and at J to 0 bases, leaving 2 bases not matched to a gene. This CDR3 is built from 15 residues. DNA for the CDR3: TGTGCCAGCAGCTTGGTTCAGGGGGCCTCCTACGAGCAGTACTTC. Its translation: CASSLVQGASYEQYF. The whole variable domain, filled in from reference TRBV5-6 and TRBJ2-7, reads DAGVTQSPTHLIKTRGQQVTLRCSPKSGHDTVSWYQQALGQGPQFIFQYYEEEERQRGNFPDRFSGHQFPNYSSELNVNALLLGDSALYLCASSLVQGASYEQYFGPGTRLTVT.

CDR3 sequence (DNA): TGTGCCAGCAGCCTAGAGGGCGGGATTAACCAGGCTTTCTTT. It encodes CASSLEGGINQAFF. J is TRBJ1-1 and V is TRBV7-9; D unresolved. This CDR3 contains 14 residues. CDR1 and CDR2 from the germline V gene are SEHNR and FQNEAQ (reference sequence). Trimming stripped 5 bases from V and 11 bases from J, with 21 bases between.

The CDR3 loop reads CASSLGGEETQYF. Here the CDR3 DNA reads TGTGCCAGCAGCCTTGGGGGGGAAGAGACCCAGTACTTC. The gene calls are TRBV13 and TRBJ2-5; 7 bases map to TRBD2. CDR1 and CDR2 from the germline V gene are PRHDT and FYEKMQ (reference sequence). The length of the CDR3 is 13 residues. Germline trimming cut 5 bases from V and 3 bases from J; bases unmatched to any gene: 3. The complete variable domain, with remaining parts taken from reference TRBV13 and TRBJ2-5, reads AAGVIQSPRHLIKEKRETATLKCYPIPRHDTVYWYQQGPGQDPQFLISFYEKMQSDKGSIPDRFSAQQFSDYHSELNMSSLELGDSALYFCASSLGGEETQYFGPGTRLLVL.

This chain joins TRBV7-2 and TRBJ1-2; weak D call: TRBD1 (5 bases). The CDR3 extends over 17 amino acids. V gave up 1 base and J gave up 0 bases, with 15 bases separating them. Germline V gives CDR1 SGHTA, CDR2 FQGNSA. CDR3 coding DNA: TGTGCCAGCAGCTTAGAGAATTTTCCGGGGGCTAACTATGGCTACACCTTC. It translates to CASSLENFPGANYGYTF. Variable domain in full (rest from reference TRBV7-2 and TRBJ1-2): GAGVSQSPSNKVTEKGKDVELRCDPISGHTALYWYRQSLGQGLEFLIYFQGNSAPDKSGLPSDRFSAERTGGSVSTLTIQRTQQEDSAVYLCASSLENFPGANYGYTFGSGTRLTVV.

This clone has just a few counts. The rearrangement uses TRBV19 and TRBJ2-5; tentatively, D is TRBD1 (5 bases). V lost 5 bases to trimming and J lost 4 bases, with 17 bases between them. Germline CDR1 is LNHDA and CDR2 is SQIVND (reference sequence). This CDR3 is 15 amino acids long. The CDR3 coding sequence is TGTGCCAGTAGTCTCCAGAGTGACAGCCGAGAGACCCAGTACTTC. It is translated as CASSLQSDSRETQYF.

The chain combines TRBV5-6 with TRBJ1-2; 9 bases fit TRBD1. The V segment lost 7 bases and the J segment 8 bases; nucleotides outside the gene matches: 9. The CDR3 is 13 residues long. The germline V gene encodes CDR1 SGHDT and CDR2 YYEEEE. CDR3 in DNA: TGTGCCAGCTCTCCGGGACAGGGACGAGGCTACACCTTC. Its protein is CASSPGQGRGYTF. Combining the CDR3 with reference TRBV5-6 and TRBJ1-2 gives the whole variable domain DAGVTQSPTHLIKTRGQQVTLRCSPKSGHDTVSWYQQALGQGPQFIFQYYEEEERQRGNFPDRFSGHQFPNYSSELNVNALLLGDSALYLCASSPGQGRGYTFGSGTRLTVV.

The V call is TRBV5-1, the J call TRBJ2-5; D is possibly TRBD2 (5 bases). V was clipped by 2 bases and J by 0 bases, with 8 bases between them. The germline V gene has CDR1 SGHRS and CDR2 YFSETQ. There are 14 residues in the CDR3. This CDR3 is CASSLAVYQETQYF. CDR3 nucleotides: TGCGCCAGCAGCTTAGCGGTGTACCAAGAGACCCAGTACTTC.